Each of the 13 T cell receptor beta chains below was sequenced from the same sample in a study of blood T cell repertoires in COVID-19 (dated by TCRdb to 2018 to 2021). The library was prepared using the immunoSEQ multiplex PCR assay. Entries here come from immuneACCESS through TCRdb and include only in-frame sequences with V and J called. Some clones fail to appear in such tables; in the studies checked, an unresolved V gene covers under half of the shortfall, and the cause of the remainder is unknown. This sample holds around 220,000 clones; roughly 80% were observed only once. The ten biggest clones cover over 3% of the sample. The sequencing input was peripheral blood. The receptor set was obtained from a woman aged 40 to 50 with active or convalescent COVID-19.

CDR3: CASHLESSYNSPLHF. CDR3 nucleotide sequence: TGTGCCTCGCACTTGGAGAGCTCCTATAATTCACCCCTCCACTTT. The chain carries TRBV30 and TRBJ1-6; D ambiguous. Germline-derived CDR1 and CDR2 are GTSNPN and SVGIG (reference sequence). The germline V and J ends were trimmed by 7 bases and 0 bases, with 13 bases remaining between them. The CDR3 spans 15 residues.

The chain carries TRBV29-1 and TRBJ2-3; D possibly corresponds to TRBD2 (7 bases). Looked up from germline, CDR1 is SQVTM and CDR2 is ANQGSEA. The CDR3 has 15 amino acids. Trimming pared 1 base from V and 5 bases from J, leaving 16 bases between. CDR3 sequence: CSVEVRGGAKDTQYF. CDR3 nucleotide sequence: TGCAGCGTTGAAGTTAGAGGGGGGGCCAAAGATACGCAGTATTTT.

The chain combines TRBV3-1 (or the pseudogene TRBV3-2) with TRBJ1-4; tentative D call: TRBD1 (6 bases). The V gene lost 1 base and the J gene lost 7 bases, with 13 bases spanning the gap. The CDR3 extends over 15 amino acids. Per germline, CDR1 LGHDT and CDR2 YNNKEL (reference sequence). The CDR3 sequence: CASSQAWGLGEKLFF. In DNA, the CDR3 is TGTGCCAGCAGCCAAGCTTGGGGGCTGGGTGAAAAACTGTTTTTT.

The rearrangement joins TRBV29-1 to TRBJ1-4, with D tentatively TRBD1 (6 bases). Germline lookup yields CDR1 SQVTM and CDR2 ANQGSEA. CDR3 length: 14 residues. The V end was cut by 1 base, the J end by 6 bases, with 12 bases between. The chain's CDR3 is CSVEGGGGDEKLFF. CDR3 DNA sequence: TGCAGCGTTGAAGGGGGAGGGGGAGATGAAAAACTGTTTTTT.

In its sample, this clone was seen a few times. CDR3 in amino acids: CASSARLGGGTEAFF. In nucleotides, the CDR3 is TGTGCCAGTAGTGCCCGTCTCGGGGGGGGGACTGAAGCTTTCTTT. The genes are TRBV19 and TRBJ1-1; tentatively, D is TRBD1 (5 bases). The CDR3 covers 15 residues. V was cut by 5 bases and J by 5 bases, with 18 bases left in between. Germline V gene sequence: CDR1 LNHDA, CDR2 SQIVND (reference sequence).

J is TRBJ2-3 and V is TRBV9; D ambiguous. V lost 3 bases and J lost 2, with 19 bases in between. CDR1 and CDR2 (germline): SGDLS, YYNGEE. The CDR3 length is 17 residues. The CDR3 DNA follows: TGTGCCAGCAGCGGGTTTAGAGGCCTGACTTCCACAGATACGCAGTATTTT. Translating it yields CASSGFRGLTSTDTQYF.

The chain uses TRBV19 and TRBJ1-1, with no clear D. The germline CDR1 and CDR2 sequences are LNHDA and SQIVND (reference sequence). V lost 1 base to trimming and J lost 0 bases, with 9 bases between them. The CDR3 is 15 amino acids. The CDR3: CASSIAGLMNTEAFF. In DNA, the CDR3 is TGTGCCAGTAGTATAGCCGGACTGATGAACACTGAAGCTTTCTTT.

The V call is TRBV10-1, the J call TRBJ1-3, with no clear D. The CDR3 runs 15 residues. The ends were cut back, 0 bases at V and 1 base at J, with 7 bases in the middle. The germline V gene encodes CDR1 WNHNN and CDR2 SYGVQD (reference sequence). CDR3 sequence (DNA): TGCGCCAGCAGTGAGTCGGGCAGTTCTGGAAACACCATATATTTT. Protein sequence: CASSESGSSGNTIYF.

J is TRBJ1-1 and V is TRBV19; a possible D gene is TRBD1 (5 bases). Deletions cut 5 bases from V and 3 bases from J, with 10 bases between. Germline assignment: CDR1 LNHDA and CDR2 SQIVND (reference sequence). The CDR3 spans 13 residues. The CDR3 sequence is CASSDWGDTEAFF. CDR3 nucleotide sequence: TGTGCCAGTAGTGATTGGGGGGACACTGAAGCTTTCTTT.

The chain joins TRBV28 to TRBJ1-2; D may be TRBD1 (6 bases). Trimming shortened V by 2 bases and J by 10 bases, and 20 bases separated the two germline ends. The CDR3 runs to 15 residues. Germline V lookup: CDR1 MDHEN, CDR2 SYDVKM. DNA for the CDR3: TGTGCCAGCAGTTTAGCTTTCAGGGGCCGATCTACCTACACCTTC. It encodes CASSLAFRGRSTYTF.

This clone has only one observation. CDR3 sequence reads: CASSSGLNTEAFF. The CDR3 DNA reads TGTGCCAGCAGCTCAGGTTTGAACACTGAAGCTTTCTTT. The chain is built from TRBV5-8 and TRBJ1-1; D unclear. V was clipped by 3 bases and J by 0 bases, with 6 bases between them. The CDR3 is made up of 13 amino acids. Germline lookup yields CDR1 SGHTS and CDR2 YDEGEE.

This chain connects TRBV29-1 to TRBJ2-1, with 7 positions matching TRBD2. Germline V lookup: CDR1 SQVTM, CDR2 ANQGSEA. The J segment lost 5 bases and the V segment lost 7 bases, leaving 8 bases of the junction unmatched. The length of the CDR3 is 13 residues. The CDR3 DNA sequence: TGCAGCGGCACCGGGACTAACGACAATGAGCAGTTCTTC. Translating gives CSGTGTNDNEQFF.

Only one count was recorded for this clone. V and J are TRBV6-5 and TRBJ2-2; 10 bases fit TRBD1. This CDR3 has 14 residues. Trimming removed 8 bases from V and 4 bases from J; junction bases left unmatched: 4. Germline CDR1 is MNHEY and CDR2 is SVGAGI. The CDR3 is CASWDRGATGELFF. DNA for the CDR3: TGTGCCAGCTGGGACAGGGGAGCCACCGGGGAGCTGTTTTTT.